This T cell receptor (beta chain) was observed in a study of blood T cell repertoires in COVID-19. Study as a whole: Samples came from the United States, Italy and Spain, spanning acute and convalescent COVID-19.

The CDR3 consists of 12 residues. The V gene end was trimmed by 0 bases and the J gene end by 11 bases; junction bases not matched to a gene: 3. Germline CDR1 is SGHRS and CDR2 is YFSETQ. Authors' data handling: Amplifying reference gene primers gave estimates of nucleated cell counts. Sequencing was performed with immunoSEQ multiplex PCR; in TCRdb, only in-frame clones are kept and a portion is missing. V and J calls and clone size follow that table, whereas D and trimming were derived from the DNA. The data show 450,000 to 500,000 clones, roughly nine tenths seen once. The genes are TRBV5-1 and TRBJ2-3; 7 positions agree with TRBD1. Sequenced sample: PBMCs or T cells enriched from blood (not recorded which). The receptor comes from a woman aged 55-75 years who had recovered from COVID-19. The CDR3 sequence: CASSLGQGGQYF. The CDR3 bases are TGCGCCAGCAGCTTGGGACAGGGTGGGCAGTATTTT.